This TCR beta chain originates from a study of shared clonotypes between healthy human individuals. The V gene's germline CDR1 is SGHVT and CDR2 SQSDAQ. V lost 0 bases, J lost 2 bases, and 10 bases stayed unmatched. The CDR3 spans 18 residues. Adult donors, all healthy and HIV-negative, had no recent acute infections or vaccinations. Sequencing used immunoSEQ multiplex PCR; TCRdb keeps in-frame clones, though not all of them. The sample holds a few hundred thousand clones, around 87% seen once. The chain recombines TRBV7-4 with TRBJ2-3, with TRBD2 identical over 8 bases. Sequencing was done on a sample of memory CD8+ T cells sorted from blood. Subset here: CD45RO+ cells pooled with CCR7-negative TemRA cells. This TCR derives from a man between 18 and 29 years old in good health. The CDR3 region is CASSLAYDSGTDTDTQYF. Written as DNA, the CDR3 is TGTGCCAGCAGCTTAGCCTACGATAGCGGGACCGACACAGATACGCAGTATTTT.